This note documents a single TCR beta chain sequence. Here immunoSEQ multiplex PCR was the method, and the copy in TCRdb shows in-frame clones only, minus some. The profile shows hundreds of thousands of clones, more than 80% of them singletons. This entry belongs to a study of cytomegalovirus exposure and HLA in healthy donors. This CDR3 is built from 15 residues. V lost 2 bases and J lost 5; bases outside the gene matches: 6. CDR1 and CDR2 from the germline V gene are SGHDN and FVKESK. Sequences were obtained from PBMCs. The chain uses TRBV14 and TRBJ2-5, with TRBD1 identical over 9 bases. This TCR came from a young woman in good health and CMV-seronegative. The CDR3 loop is CASSQQQGARETQYF. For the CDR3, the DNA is TGTGCCAGCAGCCAACAACAGGGGGCCCGGGAGACCCAGTACTTC.